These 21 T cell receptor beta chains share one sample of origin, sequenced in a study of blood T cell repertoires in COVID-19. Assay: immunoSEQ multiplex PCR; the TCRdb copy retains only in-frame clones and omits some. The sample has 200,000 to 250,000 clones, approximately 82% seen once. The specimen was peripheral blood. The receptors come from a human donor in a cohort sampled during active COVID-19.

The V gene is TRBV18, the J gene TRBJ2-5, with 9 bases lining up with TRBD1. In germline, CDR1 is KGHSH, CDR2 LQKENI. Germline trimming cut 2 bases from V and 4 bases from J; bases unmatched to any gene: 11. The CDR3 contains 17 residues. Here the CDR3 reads CASSPTDRGFRGETQYF. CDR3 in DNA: TGTGCCAGCTCACCAACGGACAGGGGTTTCAGGGGAGAGACCCAGTACTTC.

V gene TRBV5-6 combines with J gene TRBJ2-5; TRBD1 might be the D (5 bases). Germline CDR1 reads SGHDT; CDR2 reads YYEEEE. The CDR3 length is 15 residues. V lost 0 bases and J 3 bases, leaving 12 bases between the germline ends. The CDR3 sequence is CASSLGQLIKETQYF. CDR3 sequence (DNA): TGTGCCAGCAGCTTGGGACAGCTCATTAAAGAGACCCAGTACTTC.

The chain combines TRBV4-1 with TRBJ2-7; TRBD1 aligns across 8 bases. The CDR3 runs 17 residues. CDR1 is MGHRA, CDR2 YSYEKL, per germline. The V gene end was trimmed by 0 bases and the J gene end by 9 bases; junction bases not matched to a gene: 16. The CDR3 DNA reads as TGCGCCAGCAGCCAAGATCCTCCCGCGGACAGGGCCAAGGCGCAGTACTTC. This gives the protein CASSQDPPADRAKAQYF.

The CDR3 here is CASSLRRQRDSTDTQYF. DNA for the CDR3: TGCGCCAGCAGCTTACGTCGGCAGCGAGATAGCACAGATACGCAGTATTTT. The J gene is TRBJ2-3, the V gene TRBV5-1, with D hard to call. Germline V gene lookup returns CDR1 SGHRS and CDR2 YFSETQ. Between the trimmed V and J ends, which lost 2 bases and 0 bases, there was a span of 16 bases. The CDR3 totals 17 residues.

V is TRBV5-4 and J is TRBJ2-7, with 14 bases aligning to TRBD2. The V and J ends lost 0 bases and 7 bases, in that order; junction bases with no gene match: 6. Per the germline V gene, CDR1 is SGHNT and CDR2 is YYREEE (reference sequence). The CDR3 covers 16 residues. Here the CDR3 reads CASSLGGLAGAQEQYF. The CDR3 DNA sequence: TGTGCCAGCAGCTTGGGGGGACTAGCGGGAGCGCAAGAGCAGTACTTC. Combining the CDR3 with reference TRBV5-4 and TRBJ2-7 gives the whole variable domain ETGVTQSPTHLIKTRGQQVTLRCSSQSGHNTVSWYQQALGQGPQFIFQYYREEENGRGNFPPRFSGLQFPNYSSELNVNALELDDSALYLCASSLGGLAGAQEQYFGPGTRLTVT.

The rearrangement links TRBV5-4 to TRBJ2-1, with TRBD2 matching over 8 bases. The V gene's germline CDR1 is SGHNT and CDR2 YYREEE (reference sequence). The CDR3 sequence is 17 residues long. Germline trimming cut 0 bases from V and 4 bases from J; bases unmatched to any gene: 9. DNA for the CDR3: TGTGCCAGCAGCTTGGGGACTAGCCCCCTATTTTACAATGAGCAGTTCTTC. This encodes CASSLGTSPLFYNEQFF.

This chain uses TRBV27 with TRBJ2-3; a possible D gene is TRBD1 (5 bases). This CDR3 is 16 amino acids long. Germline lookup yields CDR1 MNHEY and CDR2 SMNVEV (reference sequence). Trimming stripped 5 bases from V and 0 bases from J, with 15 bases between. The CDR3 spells CASSTRLGPSTDTQYF. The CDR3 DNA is TGTGCCAGCAGTACCCGGCTGGGGCCTAGCACAGATACGCAGTATTTT.

The CDR3 loop is CASSPRGGRGYTF. CDR3 bases: TGTGCCAGCAGCCCCCGGGGGGGCCGGGGCTACACCTTC. The chain couples TRBV9 to TRBJ1-2; perhaps TRBD1 as D (6 bases). The ends were cut back, 4 bases at V and 8 bases at J, with 15 bases in the middle. Germline assignment: CDR1 SGDLS and CDR2 YYNGEE. The CDR3 contains 13 residues.

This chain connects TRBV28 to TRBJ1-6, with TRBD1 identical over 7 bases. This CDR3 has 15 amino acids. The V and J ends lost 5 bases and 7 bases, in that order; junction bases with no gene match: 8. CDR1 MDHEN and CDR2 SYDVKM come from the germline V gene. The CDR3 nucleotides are TGTGCCAGCAGTCTCACAGACAGGGCGAATTCACCCCTCCACTTT. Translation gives CASSLTDRANSPLHF. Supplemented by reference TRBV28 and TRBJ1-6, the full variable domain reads DVKVTQSSRYLVKRTGEKVFLECVQDMDHENMFWYRQDPGLGLRLIYFSYDVKMKEKGDIPEGYSVSREKKERFSLILESASTNQTSMYLCASSLTDRANSPLHFGNGTRLTVT.

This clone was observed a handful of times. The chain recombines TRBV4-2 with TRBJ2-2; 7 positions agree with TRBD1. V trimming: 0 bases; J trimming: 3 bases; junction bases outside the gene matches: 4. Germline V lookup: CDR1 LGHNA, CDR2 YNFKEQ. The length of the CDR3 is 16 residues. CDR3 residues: CASSQDRTGYTGELFF. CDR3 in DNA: TGTGCCAGCAGCCAAGATCGGACAGGCTACACCGGGGAGCTGTTTTTT.

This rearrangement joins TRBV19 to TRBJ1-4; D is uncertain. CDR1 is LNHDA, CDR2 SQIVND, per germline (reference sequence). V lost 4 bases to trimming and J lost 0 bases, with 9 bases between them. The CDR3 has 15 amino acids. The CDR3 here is CASSTAGTTNEKLFF. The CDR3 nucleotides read TGTGCCAGTAGTACGGCGGGGACAACTAATGAAAAACTGTTTTTT.

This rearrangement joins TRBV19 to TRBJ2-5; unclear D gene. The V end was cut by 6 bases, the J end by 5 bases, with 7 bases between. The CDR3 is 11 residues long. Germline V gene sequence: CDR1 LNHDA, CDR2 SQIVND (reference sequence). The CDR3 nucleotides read TGTGCCAGTAGGATGAGGGAGACCCAGTACTTC. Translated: CASRMRETQYF.

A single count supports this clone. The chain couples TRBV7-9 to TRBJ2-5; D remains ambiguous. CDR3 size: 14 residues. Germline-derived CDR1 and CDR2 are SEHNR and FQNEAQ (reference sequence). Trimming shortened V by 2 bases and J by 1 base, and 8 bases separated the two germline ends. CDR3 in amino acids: CASSLPLGQETQYF. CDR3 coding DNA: TGTGCCAGCAGCTTACCCCTCGGCCAAGAGACCCAGTACTTC.

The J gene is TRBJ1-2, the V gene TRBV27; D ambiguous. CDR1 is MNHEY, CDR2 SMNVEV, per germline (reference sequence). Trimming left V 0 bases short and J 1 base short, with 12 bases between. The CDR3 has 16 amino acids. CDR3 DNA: TGTGCCAGCAGTTTATCGAGGGCAGCGAATAACTATGGCTACACCTTC. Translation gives CASSLSRAANNYGYTF.

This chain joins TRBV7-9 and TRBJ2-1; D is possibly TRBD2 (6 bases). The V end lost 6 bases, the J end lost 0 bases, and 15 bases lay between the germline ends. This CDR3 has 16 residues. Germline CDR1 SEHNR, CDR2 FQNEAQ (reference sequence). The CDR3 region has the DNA TGTGCCAGCAGACTCGGAGGGTTTAACTCCTACAATGAGCAGTTCTTC. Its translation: CASRLGGFNSYNEQFF.

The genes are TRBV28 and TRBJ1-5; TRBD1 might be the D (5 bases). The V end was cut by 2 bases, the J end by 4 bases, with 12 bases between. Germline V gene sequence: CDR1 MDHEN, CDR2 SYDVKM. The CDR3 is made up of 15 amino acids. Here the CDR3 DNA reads TGTGCCAGCAGTTTAAGGGCTGCAGGGAATCAGCCCCAGCATTTT. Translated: CASSLRAAGNQPQHF.

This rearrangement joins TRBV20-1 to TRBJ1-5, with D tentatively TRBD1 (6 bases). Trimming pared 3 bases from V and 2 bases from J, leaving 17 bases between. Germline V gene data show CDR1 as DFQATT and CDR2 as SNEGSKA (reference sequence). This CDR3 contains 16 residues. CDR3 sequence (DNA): TGCAGTGCTAGTAGGGGACGAGGGGGAGGCAATCAGCCCCAGCATTTT. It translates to CSASRGRGGGNQPQHF.

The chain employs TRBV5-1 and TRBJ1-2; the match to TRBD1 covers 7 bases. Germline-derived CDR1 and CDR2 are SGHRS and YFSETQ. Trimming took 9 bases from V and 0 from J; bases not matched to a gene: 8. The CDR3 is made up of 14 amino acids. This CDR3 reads CATHPGQTNYGYTF. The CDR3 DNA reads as TGCGCCACCCATCCGGGACAGACTAACTATGGCTACACCTTC.

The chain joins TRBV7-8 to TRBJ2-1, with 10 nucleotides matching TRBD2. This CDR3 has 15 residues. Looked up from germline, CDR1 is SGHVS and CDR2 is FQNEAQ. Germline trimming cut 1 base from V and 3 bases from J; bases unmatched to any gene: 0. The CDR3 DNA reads TGTGCCAGCAGCTTAGTAGCGGGAGGCTACAATGAGCAGTTCTTC. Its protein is CASSLVAGGYNEQFF.

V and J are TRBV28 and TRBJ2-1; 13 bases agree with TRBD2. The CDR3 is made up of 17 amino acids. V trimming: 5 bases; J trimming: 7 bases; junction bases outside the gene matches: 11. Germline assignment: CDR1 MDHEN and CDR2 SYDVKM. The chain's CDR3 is CASSLGHGLAGANEQFF. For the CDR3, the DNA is TGTGCCAGCAGTCTGGGACACGGACTAGCGGGAGCGAATGAGCAGTTCTTC.

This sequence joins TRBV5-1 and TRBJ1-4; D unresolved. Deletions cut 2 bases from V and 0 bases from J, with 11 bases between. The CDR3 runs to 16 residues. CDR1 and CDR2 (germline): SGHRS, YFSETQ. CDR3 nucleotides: TGCGCCAGCAGCTTCAGTACGCCTTCAACTAATGAAAAACTGTTTTTT. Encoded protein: CASSFSTPSTNEKLFF.